What follows is one T cell receptor (beta chain) and its context. The antigen remains undetermined. The record originates from a study of T cell responses to AZD1222 COVID-19 vaccine. General observations from the study: Baseline serology detected seropositivity in only six AZD1222 recipients.

Sequencing used immunoSEQ multiplex PCR; TCRdb keeps in-frame clones, though not all of them. The repertoire has 100,000 to 150,000 clones, approximately 92% of them found once; the top ten carry approximately 1%. The V gene's germline CDR1 is MDHEN and CDR2 SYDVKM. This CDR3 is built from 15 residues. V was shortened by 6 bases and J by 0 bases, with 14 bases between the two germline ends. This clonotype was obtained from an adult in good health. The gene calls are TRBV28 and TRBJ1-2, with D uncertain. The sample was peripheral blood, taken on day 0 of AZD1222 vaccination. DNA of the CDR3: TGTGCCAGCAGGTCCGTGTATTCGGCTAACTATGGCTACACCTTC. Its translation: CASRSVYSANYGYTF.